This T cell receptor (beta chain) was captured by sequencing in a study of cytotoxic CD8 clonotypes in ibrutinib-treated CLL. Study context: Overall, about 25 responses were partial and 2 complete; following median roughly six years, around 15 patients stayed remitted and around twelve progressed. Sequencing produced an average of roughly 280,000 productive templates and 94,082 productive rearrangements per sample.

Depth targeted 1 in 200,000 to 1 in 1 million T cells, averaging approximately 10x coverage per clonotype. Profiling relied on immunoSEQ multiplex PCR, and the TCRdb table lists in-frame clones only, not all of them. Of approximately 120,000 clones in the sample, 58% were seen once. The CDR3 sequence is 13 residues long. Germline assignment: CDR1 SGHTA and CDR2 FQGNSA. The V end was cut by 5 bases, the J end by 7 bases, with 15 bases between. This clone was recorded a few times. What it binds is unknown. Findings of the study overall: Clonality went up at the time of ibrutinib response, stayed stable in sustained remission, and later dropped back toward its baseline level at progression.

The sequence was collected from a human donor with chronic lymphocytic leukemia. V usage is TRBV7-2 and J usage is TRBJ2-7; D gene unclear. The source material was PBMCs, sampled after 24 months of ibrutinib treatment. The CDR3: CASSTPGSIEQYF. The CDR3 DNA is TGTGCCAGCAGCACCCCGGGTAGTATAGAGCAGTACTTC.